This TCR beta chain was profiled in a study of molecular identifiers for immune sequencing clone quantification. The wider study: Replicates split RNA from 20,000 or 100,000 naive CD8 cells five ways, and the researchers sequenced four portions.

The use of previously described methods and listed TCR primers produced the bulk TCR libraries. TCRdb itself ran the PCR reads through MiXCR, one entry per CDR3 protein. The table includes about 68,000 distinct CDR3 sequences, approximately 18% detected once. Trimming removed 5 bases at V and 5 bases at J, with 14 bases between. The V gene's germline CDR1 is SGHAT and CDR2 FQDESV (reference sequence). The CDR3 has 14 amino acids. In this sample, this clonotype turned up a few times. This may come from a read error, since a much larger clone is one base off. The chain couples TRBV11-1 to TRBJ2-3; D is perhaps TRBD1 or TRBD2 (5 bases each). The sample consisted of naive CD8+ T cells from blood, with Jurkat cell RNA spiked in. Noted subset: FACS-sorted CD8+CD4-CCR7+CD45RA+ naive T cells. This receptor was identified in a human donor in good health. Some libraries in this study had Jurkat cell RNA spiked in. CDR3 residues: CASSLTGGGDTQYF. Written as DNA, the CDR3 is TGTGCCAGCAGCCTCACTGGTGGGGGAGATACGCAGTATTTT. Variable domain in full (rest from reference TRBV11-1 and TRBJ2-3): EAEVAQSPRYKITEKSQAVAFWCDPISGHATLYWYRQILGQGPELLVQFQDESVVDDSQLPKDRFSAERLKGVDSTLKIQPAELGDSAMYLCASSLTGGGDTQYFGPGTRLTVL.